Below are 18 T cell receptor beta chains sequenced from a single sample in a study of T-cell reconstitution after alpha-beta-depleted transplantation in children. Unique molecular identifiers were used in preparing the TCRbeta library. TCRdb reanalysed the PCR reads using MiXCR and keeps one entry per CDR3 protein. The sample records about 600,000 distinct CDR3 sequences, 10% to 15% being singletons. Sequences were derived from PBMCs, mostly from graft donor cells, sampled 360 days after TCRalphabeta/CD19-depleted stem cell transplant. These receptors came from a male patient aged 10-17 years who had a stem cell transplant for acute myeloid leukemia, so the T cells may come from the graft donor.

This clonotype was seen repeatedly, ten times or more. The chain carries TRBV7-8 and TRBJ2-3; weak D call: TRBD1 (5 bases). This CDR3 spans 16 amino acids. The ends were cut back, 6 bases at V and 0 bases at J, with 16 bases in the middle. CDR1 and CDR2 from the germline V gene are SGHVS and FQNEAQ. CDR3: CASRSKWGSSTDTQYF. CDR3 sequence (DNA): TGTGCCAGCAGGTCGAAGTGGGGCTCGAGCACAGATACGCAGTATTTT.

This clonotype has more than one count but fewer than ten. The rearrangement uses TRBV15 and TRBJ2-4; 11 bases match TRBD2. The CDR3 runs 17 residues. Germline CDR1 is LNHNV and CDR2 is YYDKDF (reference sequence). The V segment lost 0 bases and the J segment 0 bases; nucleotides outside the gene matches: 1. CDR3: CATSRDGLAGAKNIQYF. Here the CDR3 DNA reads TGTGCCACCAGCAGAGACGGACTAGCGGGAGCCAAAAACATTCAGTACTTC.

In its sample, this clonotype was seen many times. The V gene is TRBV6-5, the J gene TRBJ2-7; 11 bases match TRBD2. CDR3 size: 16 residues. Trimming at V came to 4 bases and at J to 2 bases, leaving 7 bases not matched to a gene. Germline assignment: CDR1 MNHEY and CDR2 SVGAGI. In DNA, the CDR3 is TGTGCCAGCAGTTTTTTTAGCGGGAGGGGAACCTACGAGCAGTACTTC. It translates to CASSFFSGRGTYEQYF.

The CDR3 protein is CASRQRQGLFRTNTGELFF. CDR3 sequence (DNA): TGTGCCAGCAGACAACGACAGGGATTGTTCCGAACGAACACCGGGGAGCTGTTTTTT. The rearrangement joins TRBV11-2 to TRBJ2-2, with TRBD1 matching over 7 bases. The CDR3 extends over 19 amino acids. Per the germline V gene, CDR1 is SGHAT and CDR2 is FQNNGV. V trimming: 6 bases; J trimming: 0 bases; junction bases outside the gene matches: 16. Combining the CDR3 with reference TRBV11-2 and TRBJ2-2 gives the whole variable domain EAGVAQSPRYKIIEKRQSVAFWCNPISGHATLYWYQQILGQGPKLLIQFQNNGVVDDSQLPKDRFSAERLKGVDSTLKIQPAKLEDSAVYLCASRQRQGLFRTNTGELFFGEGSRLTVL.

This clonotype was observed at least ten times. The gene calls are TRBV18 and TRBJ2-2; TRBD1 matches at 8 bases. Germline V gene sequence: CDR1 KGHSH, CDR2 LQKENI. V shed 3 bases, J shed 1 base, and the junction held 4 bases outside the gene matches. CDR3 length: 16 amino acids. The CDR3 loop reads CASSPRTGRNTGELFF. The DNA of the CDR3 is TGTGCCAGCTCACCGCGGACAGGGAGGAACACCGGGGAGCTGTTTTTT.

This clonotype was counted ten times or more. The chain is built from TRBV15 and TRBJ2-7, with 7 positions matching TRBD2. Germline V CDR1 and CDR2: LNHNV, YYDKDF (reference sequence). Trimming took 5 bases from V and 3 from J; bases not matched to a gene: 7. CDR3 length equals 14 residues. The CDR3 DNA reads as TGTGCCACCAGCTTTAACCCGGGGGGCTACGAGCAGTACTTC. Protein: CATSFNPGGYEQYF.

This clonotype was recorded a few times. The J gene is TRBJ2-3, the V gene TRBV7-2; a possible D gene is TRBD1 (6 bases). From germline, CDR1 is SGHTA and CDR2 FQGNSA. This CDR3 region has 17 residues. Trimming took 5 bases from V and 0 from J, leaving 18 bases between them. CDR3 amino acids: CASSGPYRVASTDTQYF. In nucleotides, the CDR3 is TGTGCCAGCAGCGGGCCTTACAGGGTTGCTAGCACAGATACGCAGTATTTT.

The chain has TRBV29-1 and TRBJ2-4; D is uncertain. Trimming cost V 6 bases and J 0 bases, with 15 bases left between them. The CDR3 is 15 amino acids. Per the germline V gene, CDR1 is SQVTM and CDR2 is ANQGSEA. CDR3 nucleotides: TGCAGCGTCGCCGACGGCAGAATAGCCAAAAACATTCAGTACTTC. Translation gives CSVADGRIAKNIQYF.

The chain carries TRBV20-1 and TRBJ1-1; D not resolved. The CDR3 is 13 residues long. Trimming pared 6 bases from V and 1 base from J, leaving 12 bases between. From germline, CDR1 is DFQATT and CDR2 SNEGSKA (reference sequence). CDR3 protein: CSAIPNSNTEAFF. The DNA of the CDR3 is TGCAGTGCGATACCAAATTCGAACACTGAAGCTTTCTTT.

This clonotype occurred a few times. The genes are TRBV28 and TRBJ2-1, with D possibly matching TRBD2 (6 bases). CDR3 length: 14 residues. Per the germline V gene, CDR1 is MDHEN and CDR2 is SYDVKM. V was clipped by 6 bases and J by 7 bases, with 16 bases between them. CDR3: CASRAGGPRNEQFF. The CDR3 bases are TGTGCCAGCAGAGCAGGAGGGCCTCGAAATGAGCAGTTCTTC.

This clonotype was found a few times. The chain employs TRBV7-6 and TRBJ2-7; D possibly corresponds to TRBD1 (6 bases). The germline CDR1 and CDR2 sequences are SGHVS and FNYEAQ. V dropped 3 bases and J dropped 3 bases, with 15 bases sitting between them. This CDR3 comprises 15 residues. CDR3 nucleotide sequence: TGTGCCAGCAGCTTGGACAGAGGGCGATTCTACGAGCAGTACTTC. Translated: CASSLDRGRFYEQYF.

In its sample, this clonotype was seen many times. This chain connects TRBV9 to TRBJ2-6; D perhaps matches TRBD2 (5 bases). CDR1 and CDR2 from the germline V gene are SGDLS and YYNGEE. V shed 3 bases and J shed 0 bases, with 10 bases lying between them. The CDR3 has 16 residues. CDR3 nucleotide sequence: TGTGCCAGCAGCGCAGGACTGATCTCTGGGGCCAACGTCCTGACTTTC. Translation: CASSAGLISGANVLTF.

This clonotype was seen at least ten times. The germline gene is not matched at one end of the junction; a read error may be the cause. The chain joins TRBV29-1 to TRBJ2-1, with TRBD2 identical over 8 bases. The CDR3 spans 12 residues. Germline loops: CDR1 SQVTM, CDR2 ANQGSEA. CDR3 loop: CSVSGTRDRVYF. The DNA for the CDR3 is TGCAGCGTTTCCGGGACTAGGGACCGCGTTTATTTC.

This clonotype has a handful of counts. The chain joins TRBV7-9 to TRBJ2-5; D is perhaps TRBD1 or TRBD2 (5 bases each). CDR3 length equals 16 residues. Germline CDR1 reads SEHNR; CDR2 reads FQNEAQ (reference sequence). V lost 5 bases to trimming and J lost 4 bases, with 20 bases between them. The CDR3 sequence is CASSVRPGSPAETQYF. CDR3 DNA: TGTGCCAGCAGCGTACGTCCAGGGAGTCCAGCAGAGACCCAGTACTTC.

In this sample, this clonotype turned up a few times. The V gene is TRBV29-1, the J gene TRBJ2-1; D is possibly TRBD1 (7 bases). The germline V gene encodes CDR1 SQVTM and CDR2 ANQGSEA. V was cut by 5 bases and J by 12 bases, with 11 bases left in between. This CDR3 spans 10 amino acids. CDR3 nucleotide sequence: TGCAGCGTTTGGCAGGGGGGGCAGTTCTTC. Translation: CSVWQGGQFF.

There are a few counts of this clonotype. The rearrangement links TRBV15 to TRBJ2-1; D perhaps matches TRBD2 (6 bases). Germline assignment: CDR1 LNHNV and CDR2 YYDKDF (reference sequence). Trimming removed 1 base at V and 9 bases at J, with 16 bases between. This CDR3 contains 15 residues. The CDR3 DNA reads as TGTGCCACCAGCAGAGGTGGAGGGAAGCGTGGTGAGCAGTTCTTC. This translates into CATSRGGGKRGEQFF.

The rearrangement uses TRBV6-1 and TRBJ2-3; 16 nucleotides align to TRBD2. CDR3 length: 21 residues. CDR1 MNHNS and CDR2 SASEGT come from the germline V gene. V shed 8 bases, J shed 0 bases, and the junction held 17 bases outside the gene matches. The CDR3 region has the DNA TGTGCCAGCCGTAAACCAGGGGGGACTAGCGGGAGGGGGGGAAGCACAGATACGCAGTATTTT. Protein: CASRKPGGTSGRGGSTDTQYF.

In this sample, this clonotype turned up a few times. The genes are TRBV5-1 and TRBJ1-6; 9 bases are shared with TRBD1. The CDR3 has 15 residues. V shed 4 bases and J 4 bases; nucleotides not matched to a gene: 3. In germline, CDR1 is SGHRS, CDR2 YFSETQ. CDR3 amino acids: CASSPGQGYNSPLHF. CDR3 nucleotides: TGCGCCAGCAGCCCGGGACAGGGATATAATTCACCCCTCCACTTT.